This T cell receptor beta chain was documented in a study of T-cell memory formation after mild COVID-19. Turning to the study itself: Each donor largely had its own TCR clusters. Findings and limits, study-wide: That cross-reactive memory joined was suggested by some responding clones appearing in pre-infection memory. Confirmation was lacking for SARS-CoV-2 specificity of second-wave clones that peaked on day 37.

TCRdb passed the 5' RACE reads through MiXCR, listing each CDR3 protein once. The sample consists of about 360,000 distinct CDR3 sequences, 10% to 15% of them appearing once. Regarding this clonotype: Its target is unknown.

In germline, CDR1 is SQVTM, CDR2 ANQGSEA. The CDR3 has 13 amino acids. V was cut by 2 bases and J by 1 base, with 8 bases left in between. The receptor was isolated from a man aged 18 to 30 who had mild COVID-19 (a few samples of this study predate the infection). Cell type and time point are not known. This sequence joins TRBV29-1 and TRBJ2-5; a possible D gene is TRBD1 (5 bases). The sample was PBMCs or a T cell subset sorted from them (not recorded which). The CDR3 loop reads CSVEQGPQETQYF. In DNA form, the CDR3 reads TGCAGCGTTGAACAGGGCCCCCAAGAGACCCAGTACTTC.